This TCR beta chain was recorded in a study of T cells in Graves' hyperthyroidism and ophthalmopathy (dated by TCRdb to the late 2010s). For context, the study as a whole: Peripheral blood was sampled at the time of initial diagnosis, prior to any treatment. The 75 to 100 discovery patients were randomly split 7:3 into training and test sets. TCR Vbeta CDR3 sequencing of approximately 140 peripheral blood samples (roughly 41 ophthalmopathy, around 80 hyperthyroidism and around 17 progressor patients) is reported in the paper. In six Graves' hyperthyroidism patients, the study also compared T-cell repertoires from thyroid tissue with T-cell repertoires from blood. After sampling, hyperthyroidism patients received methimazole starting at 30 mg daily, and ophthalmopathy patients received high-dose intravenous methylprednisolone. Prospective prediction of ophthalmopathy was tested in an independent validation cohort of some 20 hyperthyroidism patients and 15 to 17 patients who later progressed to ophthalmopathy. TCR V-J signatures able to tell the groups apart were searched for in a discovery cohort of 100 patients, of whom more than 40 had Graves' ophthalmopathy and more than 55 had stable Graves' hyperthyroidism. The investigation overall reported the following: Most expanded thyroid clonotypes (frequency above 0.001) were also found in blood, which suggests that blood repertoires may mirror thyroid immune responses. In validation, the model predicted progression to ophthalmopathy with 55% to 71% sensitivity and 72% to 75% specificity, a median of 6.5 months before onset. Sample size was not statistically predetermined, and investigators were not blinded to group allocation. In cross-validation, a model built on a 13 V-J signature told ophthalmopathy apart from stable hyperthyroidism with under 90% sensitivity and roughly 82% specificity, and in testing the same model reached 80%/75%.

A patient counted as having stable Graves' hyperthyroidism if no progression to ophthalmopathy occurred over 18 months of follow-up. Hyperthyroidism patients were aged 18 to 65 years and newly diagnosed, with disease duration of less than 2 months. Patients with uncontrolled infections, other autoimmune diseases, pregnancy or lactation were excluded. Clinical symptoms, serum thyroxine and TRAb, thyroid ultrasound, and orbital computed tomography formed the basis for the diagnoses. Ficoll-Paque density gradient centrifugation was used to isolate PBMCs from around 9.1 ml of fresh peripheral blood. Trizol reagent was used to extract total RNA, and RNA quality was then checked on an Agilent 2100 Bioanalyzer. V loses 10 bases, J loses 1 base, and the germline ends lie 13 bases apart. The cysteine opens and the phenylalanine closes a CDR3 of 13 amino acids. The only DNA kept is the CDR3, 39 bases in frame from the first base. CDR1 and CDR2 are read off the germline V gene (reference sequence) as MNHEY and SMNVEV.

TCR beta CDR3 regions were amplified from RNA transcripts. For the first round of RT-PCR on the TCR CDR3, the HTBI primer set was used together with the Qiagen OneStep RT-PCR kit. A second multiplex PCR round built the libraries, followed by size selection and purification. The libraries were sequenced on an Illumina HiSeq2000 using paired-end 100 bp reads. From the authors' description of their analysis: Raw data were processed with SOAPnuke, discarding reads with adapters, uncalled bases, mean Phred below 15, or no exact constant-primer or identifier match. COPE v1.2.5 was used to merge high-quality paired reads, and clonotypes were defined as unique nucleotide sequences. Clonotypes were aligned to IMGT TRBV, TRBD and TRBJ reference segments using MiTCR v1.1. Only V-J combinations with frequency above 0.0001, covering 99% to 99.2% of repertoires, were analysed. The TCS score was defined as F50 (clonal expansion) divided by E x V (chaos), with BLOSUM62-based TCRdist calculated between CDR3 peptides within each V-J. Welch's t-statistics and random forest reduced just over 500 V-J features to fewer than 15, which were used in a naive Bayes classifier (R e1071). Using fastp trimming at Q25 and MiXCR clonotype assembly, TCRdb reanalyzed the public sequencing data and kept in-frame beta chains. Duplicate CDR3 protein sequences are folded into a single record with the most common DNA and genes. TCRdb's processing, not the authors', yielded these V and J calls. This sample lists approximately 590,000 distinct CDR3 sequences; around 14% were detected once. Around 6.6% of the sample is in the top ten clones.

About this clonotype itself: Which antigen it targets is not known. Base-call qualities are not available, and no considerably larger clone is one nucleotide away.

This TCR was recovered from a woman in her twenties or thirties with Graves' hyperthyroidism. The specimen sequenced was blood. The V and J genes are TRBV27 and TRBJ1-2, with the D gene too uncertain to name. CDR3 region: CATRPRDNYGYTF. The DNA sequence reads TGTGCCACCCGCCCCCGAGATAACTATGGCTACACCTTC.